The T cell receptor beta chain under discussion was sequenced for a study of blood T cells in healthy people across ages. With each sample, at least 5 micrograms of total RNA were extracted. Primers used in a second PCR of about 7 to 12 cycles were a sample-barcoded 5' primer and a J-beta primer mix. TCRdb processed the 5' RACE reads anew with MiXCR; each CDR3 protein has one entry. Of around 1,500,000 distinct CDR3 sequences listed, around 39% are singletons. The source of this sequence is a woman aged 18-35 years in good health. The sequenced sample consisted of blood.

The DNA for the CDR3 is TGTGCCAGCATACCGCGAGCGGGGACAGGGAGGTCTAGCTATGGCTACACCTTC. Translation gives CASIPRAGTGRSSYGYTF. The chain uses TRBV2 and TRBJ1-2, with TRBD1 matching 9 bases. V shed 7 bases and J 4 bases; nucleotides not matched to a gene: 19. The germline gives CDR1 SNHLY, CDR2 FYNNEI. The CDR3 loop spans 18 amino acids.